The 8 T cell receptor beta chains below were found in one sample sequenced in a study of blood T cell repertoires in COVID-19. The method was immunoSEQ multiplex PCR; TCRdb's version includes in-frame clones alone and lacks a portion of them. The data contain about 140,000 clones, approximately 82% of them singletons. Material: peripheral blood. These receptors originate from a human donor in a cohort sampled during active COVID-19.

The rearrangement joins TRBV28 to TRBJ1-4; TRBD1 is a possible D gene (5 bases). From germline, CDR1 is MDHEN and CDR2 SYDVKM. The CDR3 runs 15 residues. The V end lost 6 bases, the J end lost 5 bases, and 16 bases lay between the germline ends. CDR3 in amino acids: CASSPRGTGNEKLFF. The CDR3 DNA reads as TGTGCCAGCAGCCCCCGCGGGACCGGGAATGAAAAACTGTTTTTT.

This clone was detected once. This sequence joins TRBV11-2 and TRBJ1-2, with TRBD1 identical over 8 bases. The CDR3 is 16 amino acids. The J segment lost 8 bases and the V segment lost 2 bases, leaving 13 bases of the junction unmatched. The V gene's germline CDR1 is SGHAT and CDR2 FQNNGV. The CDR3 DNA reads TGTGCCAGCAGCTTAAACTCGATCGGGACAGGAAACGGCTACACCTTC. Translated: CASSLNSIGTGNGYTF.

For the CDR3, the DNA is TGCGCCAGCAGCTCGGGACTAGCGGATGGGACCCAGTACTTC. Translating gives CASSSGLADGTQYF. V and J are TRBV5-1 and TRBJ2-5, with 11 bases aligning to TRBD2. In germline, CDR1 is SGHRS, CDR2 YFSETQ. The length of the CDR3 is 14 residues. J gave up 7 bases and V 3 bases, and 5 bases lay outside the gene matches.

The table lists this clone with a few counts. The chain carries TRBV3-1 (or the pseudogene TRBV3-2) and TRBJ2-1, with 8 nucleotides matching TRBD2. Per the germline V gene, CDR1 is LGHDT and CDR2 is YNNKEL (reference sequence). The CDR3 totals 19 residues. The trim removed 4 bases at V and 3 bases at J, leaving 17 bases unmatched. CDR3 in amino acids: CASSPGGGRASLIYNEQFF. The CDR3 nucleotides read TGTGCCAGCAGCCCCGGGGGGGGGAGGGCCTCCCTGATCTACAATGAGCAGTTCTTC.

The chain employs TRBV4-2 and TRBJ2-5, with 7 bases aligning to TRBD2. J was trimmed by 2 bases and V by 2 bases; bases with no gene match: 8. Germline assignment: CDR1 LGHNA and CDR2 YNFKEQ. CDR3 size: 16 residues. CDR3: CASSQSAGTGQETQYF. Written as DNA, the CDR3 is TGTGCCAGCAGCCAATCAGCGGGGACTGGGCAAGAGACCCAGTACTTC.

This clone was recorded at least ten times. The chain combines TRBV24-1 with TRBJ2-5, with a possible D match to TRBD1 (6 bases). Germline lookup yields CDR1 KGHDR and CDR2 SFDVKD. This CDR3 has 14 residues. Trimming took 4 bases from V and 6 from J, leaving 14 bases between them. CDR3 DNA sequence: TGTGCCACCAGTGAGACAGGTAACGGAAAGACCCAGTACTTC. It specifies CATSETGNGKTQYF.

The chain employs TRBV15 and TRBJ2-2; 9 bases are shared with TRBD2. The length of the CDR3 is 17 residues. CDR1 is LNHNV, CDR2 YYDKDF, per germline (reference sequence). V was pared by 1 base and J by 1 base, with 4 bases of the junction left unmatched. The CDR3, as DNA: TGTGCCACCAGCAGAGCGTGGACTAGCGAGAACACCGGGGAGCTGTTTTTT. Translation gives CATSRAWTSENTGELFF.

The chain links TRBV19 to TRBJ2-5, with a tentative D call TRBD1 (6 bases). Trimming removed 3 bases from V and 5 bases from J, with 10 bases in between. Germline lookup yields CDR1 LNHDA and CDR2 SQIVND (reference sequence). CDR3 length: 13 amino acids. CDR3 nucleotides: TGTGCCAGTAGTATCACAGGGCGGGAGACCCAGTACTTC. It is translated as CASSITGRETQYF.